The TCR beta chain described here comes from a study of T cell responses to AZD1222 COVID-19 vaccine. This CDR3 has 13 residues. Between the trimmed V and J ends, which lost 2 bases and 2 bases, there was a span of 9 bases. In germline, CDR1 is GTSNPN, CDR2 SVGIG (reference sequence). The data were produced by immunoSEQ multiplex PCR, yet TCRdb's version contains in-frame clones alone and is incomplete. The table records under 150,000 clones, approximately 89% of them present only once. Study results and caveats: Spike-specific TCR breadth and depth were elevated following two AZD1222 doses. Dominant at 160-218 and 743-854, vaccine-associated CD4 TCRs also spanned spike. Targeting of unmutated variant regions was reportedly seen in nearly half of spike-specific TCRs.

On this clone itself: Its matching antigen is unknown.

The sample in question was peripheral blood, obtained on day 0 of AZD1222 vaccination. V and J are TRBV30 and TRBJ1-1, with TRBD1 as a possible D gene (5 bases). The TCR originated in an adult in good health. The CDR3 bases are TGTGCCTGGAGTCAAGGACACAACACTGAAGCTTTCTTT. Translated: CAWSQGHNTEAFF.